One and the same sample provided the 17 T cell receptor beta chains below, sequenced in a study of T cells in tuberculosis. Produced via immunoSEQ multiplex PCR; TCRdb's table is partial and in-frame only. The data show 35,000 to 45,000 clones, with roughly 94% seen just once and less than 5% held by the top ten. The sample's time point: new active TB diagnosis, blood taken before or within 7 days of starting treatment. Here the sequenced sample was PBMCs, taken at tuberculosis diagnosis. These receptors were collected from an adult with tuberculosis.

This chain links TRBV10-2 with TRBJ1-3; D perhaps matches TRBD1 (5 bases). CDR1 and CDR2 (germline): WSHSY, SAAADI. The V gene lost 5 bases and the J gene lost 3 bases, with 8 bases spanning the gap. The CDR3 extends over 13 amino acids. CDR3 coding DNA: TGCGCCAGCAGTTGGGGACTTGGAAACACCATATATTTT. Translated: CASSWGLGNTIYF.

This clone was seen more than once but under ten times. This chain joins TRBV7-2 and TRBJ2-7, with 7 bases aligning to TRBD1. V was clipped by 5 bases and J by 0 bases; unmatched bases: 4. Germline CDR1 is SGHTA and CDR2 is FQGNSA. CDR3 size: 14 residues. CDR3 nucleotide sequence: TGTGCCAGCAGCCCGGGACAGATCTCCTACGAGCAGTACTTC. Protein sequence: CASSPGQISYEQYF. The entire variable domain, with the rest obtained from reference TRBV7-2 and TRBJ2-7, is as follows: GAGVSQSPSNKVTEKGKDVELRCDPISGHTALYWYRQSLGQGLEFLIYFQGNSAPDKSGLPSDRFSAERTGGSVSTLTIQRTQQEDSAVYLCASSPGQISYEQYFGPGTRLTVT.

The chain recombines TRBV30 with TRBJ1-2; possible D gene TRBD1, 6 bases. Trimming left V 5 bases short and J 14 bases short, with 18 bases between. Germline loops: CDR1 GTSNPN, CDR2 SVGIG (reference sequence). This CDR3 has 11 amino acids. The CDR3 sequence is CAWGPQGPPTF. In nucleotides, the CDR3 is TGTGCCTGGGGACCACAGGGCCCTCCGACCTTC.

CDR3: CASSFGQGGYNEQFF. For the CDR3, the DNA is TGCGCCAGCAGCTTTGGACAGGGGGGATACAATGAGCAGTTCTTC. The chain links TRBV5-1 to TRBJ2-1, with 10 bases matching TRBD1. V gave up 2 bases and J gave up 4 bases; unmatched junction bases: 3. The germline V gene has CDR1 SGHRS and CDR2 YFSETQ. This CDR3 is built from 15 residues.

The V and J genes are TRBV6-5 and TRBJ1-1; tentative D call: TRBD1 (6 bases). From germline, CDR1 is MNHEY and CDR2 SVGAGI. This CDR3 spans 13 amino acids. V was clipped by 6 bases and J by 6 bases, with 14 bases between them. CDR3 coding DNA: TGTGCCAGCAGCAGACAGGTCAACCCTGAAGCTTTCTTT. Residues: CASSRQVNPEAFF.

The CDR3 is CASSDSPVGQGQGYTF. The CDR3 DNA sequence: TGTGCCAGCAGTGACTCACCGGTGGGGCAGGGGCAGGGCTACACCTTC. The chain recombines TRBV6-4 with TRBJ1-2; maybe TRBD1 (6 bases). Germline values: CDR1 MRHNA, CDR2 SNTAGT. The V and J ends lost 0 bases and 8 bases respectively, with 19 bases between them. This CDR3 spans 16 amino acids.

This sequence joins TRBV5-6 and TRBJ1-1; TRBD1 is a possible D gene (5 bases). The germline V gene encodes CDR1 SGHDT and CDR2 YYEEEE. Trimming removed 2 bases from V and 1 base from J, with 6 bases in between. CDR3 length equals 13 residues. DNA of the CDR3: TGTGCCAGCAGCTTAACAGGGAACACTGAAGCTTTCTTT. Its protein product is CASSLTGNTEAFF. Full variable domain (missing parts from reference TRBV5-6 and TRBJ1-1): DAGVTQSPTHLIKTRGQQVTLRCSPKSGHDTVSWYQQALGQGPQFIFQYYEEEERQRGNFPDRFSGHQFPNYSSELNVNALLLGDSALYLCASSLTGNTEAFFGQGTRLTVV.

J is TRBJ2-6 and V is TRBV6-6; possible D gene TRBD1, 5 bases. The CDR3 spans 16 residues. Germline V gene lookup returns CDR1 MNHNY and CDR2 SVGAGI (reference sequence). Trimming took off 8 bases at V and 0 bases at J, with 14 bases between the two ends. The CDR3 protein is CASQPGIGSGANVLTF. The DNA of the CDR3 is TGTGCCAGCCAGCCAGGGATCGGCTCTGGGGCCAACGTCCTGACTTTC.

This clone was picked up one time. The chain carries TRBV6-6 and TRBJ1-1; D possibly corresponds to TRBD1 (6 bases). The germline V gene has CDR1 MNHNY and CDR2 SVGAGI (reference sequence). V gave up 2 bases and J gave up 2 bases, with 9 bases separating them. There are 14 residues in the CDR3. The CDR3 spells CASSYTGHNTEAFF. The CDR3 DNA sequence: TGTGCCAGCAGTTACACGGGACATAACACTGAAGCTTTCTTT.

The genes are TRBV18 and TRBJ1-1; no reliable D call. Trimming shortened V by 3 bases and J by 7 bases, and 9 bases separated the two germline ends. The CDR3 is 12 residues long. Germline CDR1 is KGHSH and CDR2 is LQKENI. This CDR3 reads CASSPRTLEAFF. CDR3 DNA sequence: TGTGCCAGCTCACCTCGAACTCTTGAAGCTTTCTTT.

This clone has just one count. CDR3 in amino acids: CATSRDQDTQYF. The CDR3 nucleotides read TGTGCCACCAGCAGAGATCAAGATACGCAGTATTTT. This chain links TRBV15 with TRBJ2-3; D is uncertain. Trimming shortened V by 0 bases and J by 5 bases, and 3 bases separated the two germline ends. Germline V gene sequence: CDR1 LNHNV, CDR2 YYDKDF (reference sequence). The CDR3 runs to 12 residues.

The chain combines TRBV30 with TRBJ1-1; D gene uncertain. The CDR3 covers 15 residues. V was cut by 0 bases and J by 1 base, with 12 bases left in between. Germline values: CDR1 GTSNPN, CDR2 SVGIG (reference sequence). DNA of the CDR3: TGTGCCTGGAGTGTACGGGGTCTGGGGAACACTGAAGCTTTCTTT. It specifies CAWSVRGLGNTEAFF.

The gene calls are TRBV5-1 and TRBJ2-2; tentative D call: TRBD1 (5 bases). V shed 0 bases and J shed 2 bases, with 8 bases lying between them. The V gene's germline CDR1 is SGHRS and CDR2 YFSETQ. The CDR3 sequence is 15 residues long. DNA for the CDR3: TGCGCCAGCAGCTTGGGACAGACAAACACCGGGGAGCTGTTTTTT. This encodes CASSLGQTNTGELFF.

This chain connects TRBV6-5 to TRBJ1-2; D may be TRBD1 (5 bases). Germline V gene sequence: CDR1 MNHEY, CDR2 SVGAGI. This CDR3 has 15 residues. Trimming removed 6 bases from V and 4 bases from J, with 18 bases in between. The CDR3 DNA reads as TGTGCCAGCAGCCCCAGACAGTTAGGTATCTATGGCTACACCTTC. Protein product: CASSPRQLGIYGYTF.

CDR3 amino acids: CATREVRANTEAFF. The CDR3 DNA is TGTGCCACCAGAGAGGTCCGAGCGAACACTGAAGCTTTCTTT. This chain joins TRBV15 and TRBJ1-1; D is undetermined. This CDR3 has 14 residues. The V gene's germline CDR1 is LNHNV and CDR2 YYDKDF (reference sequence). V lost 6 bases to trimming and J lost 1 base, with 12 bases between them.

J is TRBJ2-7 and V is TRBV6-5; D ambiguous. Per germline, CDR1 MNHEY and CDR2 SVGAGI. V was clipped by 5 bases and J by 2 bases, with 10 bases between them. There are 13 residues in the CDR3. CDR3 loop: CASSPTPTYEQYF. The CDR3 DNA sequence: TGTGCCAGCAGTCCGACACCGACCTACGAGCAGTACTTC.

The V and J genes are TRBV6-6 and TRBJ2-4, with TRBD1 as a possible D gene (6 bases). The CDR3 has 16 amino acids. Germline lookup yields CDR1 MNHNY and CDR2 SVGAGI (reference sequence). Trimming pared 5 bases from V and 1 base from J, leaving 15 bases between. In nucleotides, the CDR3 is TGTGCCAGCAGTCAGGACAGCCTGGGGGCCAAAAACATTCAGTACTTC. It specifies CASSQDSLGAKNIQYF.